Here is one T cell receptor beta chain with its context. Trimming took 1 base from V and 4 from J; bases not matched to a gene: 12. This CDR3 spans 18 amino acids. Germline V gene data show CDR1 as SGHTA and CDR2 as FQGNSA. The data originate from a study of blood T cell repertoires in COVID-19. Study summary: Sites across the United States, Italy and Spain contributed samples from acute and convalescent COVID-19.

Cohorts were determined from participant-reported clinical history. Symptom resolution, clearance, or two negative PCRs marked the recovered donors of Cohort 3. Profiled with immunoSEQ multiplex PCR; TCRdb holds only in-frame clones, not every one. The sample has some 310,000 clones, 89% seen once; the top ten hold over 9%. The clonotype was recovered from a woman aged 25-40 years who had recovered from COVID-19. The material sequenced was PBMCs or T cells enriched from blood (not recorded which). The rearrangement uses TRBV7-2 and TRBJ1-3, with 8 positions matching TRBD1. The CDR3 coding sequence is TGTGCCAGCAGCTTAGATATCCAGGGGGCGATTTTAGGAAACACCATATATTTT. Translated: CASSLDIQGAILGNTIYF. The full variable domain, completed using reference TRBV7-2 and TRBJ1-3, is GAGVSQSPSNKVTEKGKDVELRCDPISGHTALYWYRQSLGQGLEFLIYFQGNSAPDKSGLPSDRFSAERTGGSVSTLTIQRTQQEDSAVYLCASSLDIQGAILGNTIYFGEGSWLTVV.